This entry lists 4 T cell receptor beta chains sequenced from one sample in a study of PD-L1 blockade in urothelial cancer. The assay was immunoSEQ multiplex PCR, and TCRdb's table has in-frame clones only and misses some. The sample yields some 41,000 clones, around four fifths seen once. Indicated time point: peripheral blood 6 weeks after treatment start. This specimen consisted of PBMCs, obtained around atezolizumab (anti-PD-L1) treatment. These receptors all come from a man in his 60s with urothelial cancer.

The chain links TRBV5-1 to TRBJ2-5; D is unclear. The germline V gene encodes CDR1 SGHRS and CDR2 YFSETQ. The V end lost 0 bases, the J end lost 5 bases, and 8 bases lay between the germline ends. This CDR3 spans 13 amino acids. CDR3 coding DNA: TGCGCCAGCAGCTTGGTTTCTTCGGAGACCCAGTACTTC. It codes for CASSLVSSETQYF.

This clone is a singleton in its sample. The gene calls are TRBV30 and TRBJ2-4; D ambiguous. Trimming took off 1 base at V and 1 base at J, with 14 bases between the two ends. The CDR3 runs 16 residues. Germline CDR1 and CDR2: GTSNPN and SVGIG (reference sequence). CDR3 protein: CAWSAWQDAAKNIQYF. DNA for the CDR3: TGTGCCTGGAGTGCATGGCAGGATGCGGCCAAAAACATTCAGTACTTC.

The chain links TRBV27 to TRBJ2-7; tentatively, D is TRBD1 (6 bases). V lost 0 bases, J lost 3 bases, and 9 bases lay in between. Germline V gives CDR1 MNHEY, CDR2 SMNVEV (reference sequence). CDR3 size: 14 residues. The chain's CDR3 is CASSLSPQGYEQYF. The DNA for the CDR3 is TGTGCCAGCAGTTTATCGCCACAGGGCTACGAGCAGTACTTC.

V and J are TRBV28 and TRBJ1-2; 8 bases line up with TRBD1. The CDR3 spans 13 residues. Germline CDR1 is MDHEN and CDR2 is SYDVKM. The V segment lost 7 bases and the J segment 7 bases; nucleotides outside the gene matches: 8. As DNA, the CDR3 is TGTGCCAGCAAACTACAGGGGGTCGGTGGCTACACCTTC. It encodes CASKLQGVGGYTF.